One sample yielded the 8 T cell receptor beta chains listed below, sequenced in a study of T cell responses to AZD1222 COVID-19 vaccine (dated by TCRdb to the early 2020s). Receptors were amplified or captured by the immunoSEQ multiplex PCR assay. TCRdb obtained this table from immuneACCESS and retained in-frame rearrangements with V and J assigned. These tables miss some clones; where compared with another copy, unresolved V genes account for less than half of the shortfall, and the remainder is unexplained. The sample includes roughly 100,000 clones, with roughly 86% observed a single time. The leading ten clones occupy approximately 5% of the sample. The sample's time point, from its label and the paper: baseline before first vaccination. Source: peripheral blood, taken on day 0 of AZD1222 vaccination. The receptors here all came from an adult in good health.

The chain is built from TRBV2 and TRBJ1-1; 11 bases match TRBD1. Trimming at V came to 4 bases and at J to 0 bases, leaving 4 bases not matched to a gene. The CDR3 has 16 amino acids. Germline V gives CDR1 SNHLY, CDR2 FYNNEI. CDR3 in amino acids: CASSGTGGLMNTEAFF. In nucleotides, the CDR3 is TGTGCCAGCAGTGGGACAGGGGGCCTAATGAACACTGAAGCTTTCTTT. The full variable domain, with the rest looked up from reference TRBV2 and TRBJ1-1, is EPEVTQTPSHQVTQMGQEVILRCVPISNHLYFYWYRQILGQKVEFLVSFYNNEISEKSEIFDDQFSVERPDGSNFTLKIRSTKLEDSAMYFCASSGTGGLMNTEAFFGQGTRLTVV.

This sequence joins TRBV19 and TRBJ2-7; perhaps D is TRBD1 or TRBD2 (5 bases each). CDR1 and CDR2 from the germline V gene are LNHDA and SQIVND (reference sequence). V was clipped by 9 bases and J by 3 bases, with 18 bases between them. The length of the CDR3 is 14 residues. DNA of the CDR3: TGTGCCAGCAAACCGGGACGGCAGGACTACGAGCAGTACTTC. The encoded protein is CASKPGRQDYEQYF.

This rearrangement joins TRBV9 to TRBJ2-5; the D is unclear. V dropped 4 bases and J dropped 1 base, with 8 bases sitting between them. Germline values: CDR1 SGDLS, CDR2 YYNGEE. The CDR3 length is 13 residues. The CDR3 coding sequence is TGTGCCAGCAGCCCCGGAACCCAAGAGACCCAGTACTTC. This translates into CASSPGTQETQYF.

This clone was counted once. V and J are TRBV4-3 and TRBJ1-1; D ambiguous. Trimming pared 0 bases from V and 5 bases from J, leaving 7 bases between. The CDR3 length is 13 residues. CDR1 is LGHNA and CDR2 is YSLEER in the germline V gene. CDR3 sequence reads: CASSQESWTEAFF. The CDR3 region has the DNA TGCGCCAGCAGCCAAGAGTCTTGGACTGAAGCTTTCTTT.

V is TRBV5-1 and J is TRBJ1-3; 7 nucleotides line up with TRBD1. The V gene's germline CDR1 is SGHRS and CDR2 YFSETQ. Germline trimming cut 0 bases from V and 3 bases from J; bases unmatched to any gene: 6. The CDR3 is 16 amino acids. CDR3 sequence reads: CASSLGQGAGGNTIYF. The CDR3 DNA sequence: TGCGCCAGCAGCTTGGGACAGGGCGCGGGTGGAAACACCATATATTTT.

The CDR3 nucleotides read TGCGCCAGCAGCCCGGACAGGGGATGGTCACCCCTCCACTTT. Its translation: CASSPDRGWSPLHF. The J gene is TRBJ1-6, the V gene TRBV4-3, with 9 bases matching TRBD1. Unmatched junction bases numbered 5, after V lost 4 bases and J lost 10 bases. The CDR3 contains 14 residues. Germline assignment: CDR1 LGHNA and CDR2 YSLEER.

V gene TRBV2 combines with J gene TRBJ1-4, with D unclear. The CDR3 is made up of 14 amino acids. Trimming cost V 1 base and J 4 bases, with 7 bases left between them. Germline lookup yields CDR1 SNHLY and CDR2 FYNNEI. CDR3 in DNA: TGTGCCAGCAGTGAAGGGGTGGGTAATGAAAAACTGTTTTTT. Its translation: CASSEGVGNEKLFF.

A few counts support this clone. The chain recombines TRBV5-6 with TRBJ2-7; D is uncertain. CDR1 is SGHDT and CDR2 is YYEEEE in the germline V gene. The CDR3 has 13 residues. V lost 1 base, J lost 4 bases, and 9 bases lay in between. CDR3 loop: CASSLWVGYEQYF. The CDR3 DNA follows: TGTGCCAGCAGCTTGTGGGTCGGATACGAGCAGTACTTC.